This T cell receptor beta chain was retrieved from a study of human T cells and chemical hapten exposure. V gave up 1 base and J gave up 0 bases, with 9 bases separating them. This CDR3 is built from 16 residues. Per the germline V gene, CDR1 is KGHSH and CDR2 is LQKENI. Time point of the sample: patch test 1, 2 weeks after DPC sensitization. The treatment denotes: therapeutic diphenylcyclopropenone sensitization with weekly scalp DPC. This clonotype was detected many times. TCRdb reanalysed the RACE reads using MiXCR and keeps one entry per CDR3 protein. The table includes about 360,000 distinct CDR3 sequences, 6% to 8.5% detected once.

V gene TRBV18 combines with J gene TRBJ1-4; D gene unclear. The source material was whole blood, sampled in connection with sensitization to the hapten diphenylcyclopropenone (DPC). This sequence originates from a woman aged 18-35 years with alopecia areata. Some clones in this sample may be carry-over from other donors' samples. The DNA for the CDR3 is TGTGCCAGCTCACCACGCCAGGACGCAACTAATGAAAAACTGTTTTTT. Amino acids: CASSPRQDATNEKLFF. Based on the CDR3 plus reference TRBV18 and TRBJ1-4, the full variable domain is NAGVMQNPRHLVRRRGQEARLRCSPMKGHSHVYWYRQLPEEGLKFMVYLQKENIIDESGMPKERFSAEFPKEGPSILRIQQVVRGDSAAYFCASSPRQDATNEKLFFGSGTQLSVL.